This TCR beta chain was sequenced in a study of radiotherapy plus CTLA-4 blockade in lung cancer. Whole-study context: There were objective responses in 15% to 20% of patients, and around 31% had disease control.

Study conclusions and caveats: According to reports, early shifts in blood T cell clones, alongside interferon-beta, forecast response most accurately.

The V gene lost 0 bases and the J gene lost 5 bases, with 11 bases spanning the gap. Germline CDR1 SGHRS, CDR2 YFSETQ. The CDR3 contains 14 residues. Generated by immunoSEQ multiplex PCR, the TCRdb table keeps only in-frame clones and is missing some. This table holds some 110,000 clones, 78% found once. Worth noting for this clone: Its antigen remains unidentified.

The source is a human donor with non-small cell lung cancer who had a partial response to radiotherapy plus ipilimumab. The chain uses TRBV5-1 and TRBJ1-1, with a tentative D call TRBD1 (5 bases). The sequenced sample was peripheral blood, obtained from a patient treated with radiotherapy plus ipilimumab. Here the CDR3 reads CASSLETGVTEAFF. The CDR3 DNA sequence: TGCGCCAGCAGCTTGGAAACGGGGGTGACTGAAGCTTTCTTT.